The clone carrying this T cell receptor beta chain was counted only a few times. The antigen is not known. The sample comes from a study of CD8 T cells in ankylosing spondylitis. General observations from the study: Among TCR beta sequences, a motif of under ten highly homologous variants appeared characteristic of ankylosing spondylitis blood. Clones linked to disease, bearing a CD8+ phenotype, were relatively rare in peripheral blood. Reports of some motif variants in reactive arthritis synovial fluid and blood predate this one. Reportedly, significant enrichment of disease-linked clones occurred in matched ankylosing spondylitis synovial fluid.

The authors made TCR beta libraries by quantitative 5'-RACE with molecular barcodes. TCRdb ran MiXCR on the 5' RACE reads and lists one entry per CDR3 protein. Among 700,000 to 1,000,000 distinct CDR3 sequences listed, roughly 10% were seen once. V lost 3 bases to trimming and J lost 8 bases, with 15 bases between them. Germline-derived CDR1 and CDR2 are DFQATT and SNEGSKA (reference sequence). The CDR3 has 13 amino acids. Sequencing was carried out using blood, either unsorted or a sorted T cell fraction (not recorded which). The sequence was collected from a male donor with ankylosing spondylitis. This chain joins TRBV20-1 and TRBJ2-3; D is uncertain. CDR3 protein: CSARKYLPGTQYF. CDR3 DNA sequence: TGCAGTGCTAGGAAGTACCTCCCGGGTACGCAGTATTTT.